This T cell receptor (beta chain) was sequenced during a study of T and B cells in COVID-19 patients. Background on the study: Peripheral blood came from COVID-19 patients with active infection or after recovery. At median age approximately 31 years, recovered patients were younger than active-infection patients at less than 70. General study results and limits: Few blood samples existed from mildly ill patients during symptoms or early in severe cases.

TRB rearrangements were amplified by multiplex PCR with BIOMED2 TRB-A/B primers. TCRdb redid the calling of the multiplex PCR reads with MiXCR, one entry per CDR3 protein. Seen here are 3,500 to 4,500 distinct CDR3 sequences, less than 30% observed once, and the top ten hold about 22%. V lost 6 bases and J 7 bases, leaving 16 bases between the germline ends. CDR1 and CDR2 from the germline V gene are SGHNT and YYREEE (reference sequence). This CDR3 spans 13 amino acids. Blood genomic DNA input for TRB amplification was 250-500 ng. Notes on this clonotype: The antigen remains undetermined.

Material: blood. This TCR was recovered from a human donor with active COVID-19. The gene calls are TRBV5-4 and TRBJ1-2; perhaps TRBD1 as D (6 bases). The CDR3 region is CASKLGGARGYTF. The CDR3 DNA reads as TGTGCCAGCAAACTGGGGGGGGCTCGTGGCTACACCTTC.